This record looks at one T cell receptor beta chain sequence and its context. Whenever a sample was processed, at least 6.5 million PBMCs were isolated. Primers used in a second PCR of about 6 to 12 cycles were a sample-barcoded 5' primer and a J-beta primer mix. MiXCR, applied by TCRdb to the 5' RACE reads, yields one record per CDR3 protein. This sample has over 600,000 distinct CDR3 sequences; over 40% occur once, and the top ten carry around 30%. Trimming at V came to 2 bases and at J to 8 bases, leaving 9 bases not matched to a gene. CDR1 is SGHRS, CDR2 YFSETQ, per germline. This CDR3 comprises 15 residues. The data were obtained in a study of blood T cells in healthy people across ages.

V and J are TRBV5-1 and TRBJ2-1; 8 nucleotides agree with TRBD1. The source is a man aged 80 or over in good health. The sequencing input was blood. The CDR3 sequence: CASSLMDRELDEQFF. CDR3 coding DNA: TGCGCCAGCAGCTTAATGGACAGGGAACTCGATGAGCAGTTCTTC.